Given below is one T cell receptor (beta chain) in context. Its target is unknown. The sequenced patients had an expansion of CD8+CD57+ cells seen by flow cytometry. Severe acquired aplastic anemia was present in all patients. Therapy had not been given to patients before blood sampling. These data belong to a study of CD8+CD57+ T cells in acquired aplastic anemia. Study as a whole: Isolated CD4+ and CD8+ cells, once sorted, yielded DNA averaging roughly 3 ug.

Profiles of TCR beta VDJ and CDR3 were generated from a genomic DNA template. Each CDR3 protein gets one entry after TCRdb re-called the reads with MiXCR. The data hold about 160,000 distinct CDR3 sequences, with 70% to 75% observed a single time. The study, taken as a whole, reports: In common between the patients and the controls were some 28 CD8+ CDR3 sequences.

The sequenced sample was sorted CD4+, CD8+, or CD8+CD57+ T cells (not recorded which) from PBMCs. This clonotype was sampled from a human donor with aplastic anemia.

CDR3 sequence (DNA): TGTGCCAGCAGCGTAGTAGCTAACGTAGGTGAGCAGTTCTTC. Translated: CASSVVANVGEQFF. This chain links TRBV9 with TRBJ2-1; D uncertain. Trimming shortened V by 0 bases and J by 9 bases, and 13 bases separated the two germline ends. This CDR3 contains 14 residues. Germline V gene lookup returns CDR1 SGDLS and CDR2 YYNGEE.